The rows below give T cell receptor beta chains drawn from one sample of a study of T cell responses to AZD1222 COVID-19 vaccine. Generated by immunoSEQ multiplex PCR, the TCRdb table keeps only in-frame clones and is missing some. The sample has roughly 42,000 clones; 60% to 85% are singletons. The starting material was peripheral blood, obtained on day 0 of AZD1222 vaccination. The receptors were gathered from an adult in good health. Each CDR3 is given with its conserved first and last residue. The D gene is left open where the match is weak. Size is omitted from some rows. Given values are once, few, many or a class for expanded clones.

j_call: TRBJ2-1; v_call: TRBV30; clone_size: -; d_call: -; cdr3_aa: CAWTQAAGSSYNEQFF; cdr3_nt: TGTGCCTGGACTCAAGCGGCGGGGAGCTCCTACAATGAGCAGTTCTTC
j_call: TRBJ2-1; v_call: TRBV7-9; clone_size: few; d_call: -; cdr3_aa: CASSLGFTGGDSYNEQFF; cdr3_nt: TGTGCCAGCAGCTTAGGGTTCACAGGGGGGGACTCCTACAATGAGCAGTTCTTC
j_call: TRBJ1-5; v_call: TRBV10-2; clone_size: once; d_call: -; cdr3_aa: CASRDRPGDQPQHF; cdr3_nt: TGCGCCAGCAGGGACAGACCAGGGGATCAGCCCCAGCATTTT
j_call: TRBJ2-5; v_call: TRBV19; clone_size: -; d_call: -; cdr3_aa: CASSITGGRETQYF; cdr3_nt: TGTGCCAGTAGTATAACTGGAGGGAGGGAGACCCAGTACTTC
j_call: TRBJ1-2; v_call: TRBV5-6; clone_size: -; d_call: -; cdr3_aa: CASSLDNRSRGGYTF; cdr3_nt: TGTGCCAGCAGCTTGGATAACAGGTCGAGGGGAGGCTACACCTTC
j_call: TRBJ1-2; v_call: TRBV7-2; clone_size: -; d_call: TRBD1; cdr3_aa: CASSPGDRVYTF; cdr3_nt: TGTGCCAGCAGCCCCGGGGACAGGGTCTACACCTTC
j_call: TRBJ1-2; v_call: TRBV6-5; clone_size: -; d_call: TRBD1; cdr3_aa: CASRIGTGRGYTF; cdr3_nt: TGTGCCAGCAGGATAGGGACAGGGCGAGGCTACACCTTC
j_call: TRBJ1-6; v_call: TRBV12-3/TRBV12-4; clone_size: -; d_call: -; cdr3_aa: CASRVREHSPLHF; cdr3_nt: TGTGCCAGCAGGGTCAGGGAACATTCACCCCTCCACTTT
j_call: TRBJ1-5; v_call: TRBV5-8; clone_size: -; d_call: TRBD1; cdr3_aa: CASSLQWTGVKQPQHF; cdr3_nt: TGTGCCAGCAGCTTGCAGTGGACAGGGGTGAAGCAGCCCCAGCATTTT
j_call: TRBJ2-3; v_call: TRBV3-1/TRBV3-2; clone_size: -; d_call: -; cdr3_aa: CASSLRLGLSDTQYF; cdr3_nt: TGTGCCAGCAGCCTGCGACTAGGCCTGTCGGATACGCAGTATTTT
j_call: TRBJ2-7; v_call: TRBV10-1; clone_size: -; d_call: TRBD1; cdr3_aa: CASSGDRGSSYEQYF; cdr3_nt: TGCGCCAGCAGTGGGGACAGGGGGAGCTCCTACGAGCAGTACTTC
j_call: TRBJ1-1; v_call: TRBV6-5; clone_size: -; d_call: -; cdr3_aa: CASSPQLNTEAFF; cdr3_nt: TGTGCCAGCAGTCCCCAGCTGAACACTGAAGCTTTCTTT
j_call: TRBJ1-2; v_call: TRBV5-1; clone_size: once; d_call: -; cdr3_aa: CASSSDTNYGYTF; cdr3_nt: TGCGCCAGCAGCTCGGACACTAACTATGGCTACACCTTC
j_call: TRBJ2-1; v_call: TRBV4-3; clone_size: -; d_call: TRBD2; cdr3_aa: CASSQDPSGAGNEQFF; cdr3_nt: TGCGCCAGCAGCCAAGACCCTAGCGGGGCGGGGAATGAGCAGTTCTTC
j_call: TRBJ2-5; v_call: TRBV15; clone_size: -; d_call: -; cdr3_aa: CATSRVWGAKGETQYF; cdr3_nt: TGTGCCACCAGCAGAGTTTGGGGGGCGAAGGGAGAGACCCAGTACTTC
j_call: TRBJ1-4; v_call: TRBV28; clone_size: -; d_call: -; cdr3_aa: CASSYGQSATNEKLFF; cdr3_nt: TGTGCCAGCAGTTACGGACAGTCTGCAACTAATGAAAAACTGTTTTTT
j_call: TRBJ2-5; v_call: TRBV5-1; clone_size: -; d_call: -; cdr3_aa: CASSLLWDVQETQYF; cdr3_nt: TGCGCCAGCAGCTTGCTTTGGGACGTCCAAGAGACCCAGTACTTC
j_call: TRBJ1-1; v_call: TRBV19; clone_size: -; d_call: -; cdr3_aa: CASKRAGPNTEAFF; cdr3_nt: TGTGCCAGTAAGAGGGCGGGGCCGAACACTGAAGCTTTCTTT
j_call: TRBJ2-7; v_call: TRBV3-1/TRBV3-2; clone_size: -; d_call: TRBD2; cdr3_aa: CASSLRRTSGGGYEQYF; cdr3_nt: TGTGCCAGCAGCCTTCGTAGGACTAGCGGGGGAGGATACGAGCAGTACTTC
j_call: TRBJ2-2; v_call: TRBV7-9; clone_size: -; d_call: -; cdr3_aa: CASSLRRGLHTGELFF; cdr3_nt: TGTGCCAGCAGCTTGAGGAGGGGGCTACACACCGGGGAGCTGTTTTTT
j_call: TRBJ1-6; v_call: TRBV28; clone_size: once; d_call: -; cdr3_aa: CASSGQTPSPLHF; cdr3_nt: TGTGCCAGCAGTGGGCAGACGCCTTCACCCCTCCACTTT
j_call: TRBJ2-7; v_call: TRBV11-3; clone_size: -; d_call: TRBD2; cdr3_aa: CASSASGGNSYEQYF; cdr3_nt: TGTGCCAGCAGCGCAAGCGGGGGGAACTCCTACGAGCAGTACTTC
j_call: TRBJ2-2; v_call: TRBV28; clone_size: -; d_call: TRBD1; cdr3_aa: CASSFQQGNFIGELFF; cdr3_nt: TGTGCCAGCAGTTTCCAACAGGGGAATTTTATCGGGGAGCTGTTTTTT
j_call: TRBJ1-4; v_call: TRBV5-6; clone_size: -; d_call: TRBD1; cdr3_aa: CASSLPLRTGSEKLFF; cdr3_nt: TGTGCCAGCAGCTTACCACTTAGGACAGGGAGTGAAAAACTGTTTTTT
j_call: TRBJ2-7; v_call: TRBV7-8; clone_size: -; d_call: -; cdr3_aa: CASSPLGDGDFYEQYF; cdr3_nt: TGTGCCAGCAGCCCCCTTGGGGACGGAGATTTCTACGAGCAGTACTTC
j_call: TRBJ2-2; v_call: TRBV3-1/TRBV3-2; clone_size: -; d_call: -; cdr3_aa: CASSHSAGGYTGELFF; cdr3_nt: TGTGCCAGCAGCCACTCCGCTGGGGGCTACACCGGGGAGCTGTTTTTT
j_call: TRBJ1-3; v_call: TRBV7-8; clone_size: -; d_call: -; cdr3_aa: CASSLAQGARGNTIYF; cdr3_nt: TGTGCCAGCAGCTTAGCCCAGGGTGCGCGTGGAAACACCATATATTTT
j_call: TRBJ1-1; v_call: TRBV7-9; clone_size: once; d_call: TRBD1; cdr3_aa: CASVGQKNTEAFF; cdr3_nt: TGTGCCAGCGTGGGACAGAAGAACACTGAAGCTTTCTTT
j_call: TRBJ1-2; v_call: TRBV28; clone_size: -; d_call: -; cdr3_aa: CASSQPRTDLYGYTF; cdr3_nt: TGTGCCAGCAGTCAACCCCGGACGGATCTCTATGGCTACACCTTC
j_call: TRBJ2-1; v_call: TRBV7-8; clone_size: -; d_call: -; cdr3_aa: CASSFGFHNEQFF; cdr3_nt: TGTGCCAGCAGCTTCGGGTTCCACAATGAGCAGTTCTTC
j_call: TRBJ1-1; v_call: TRBV2; clone_size: -; d_call: -; cdr3_aa: CASVGVKGWNTEAFF; cdr3_nt: TGTGCCAGCGTGGGGGTGAAGGGCTGGAACACTGAAGCTTTCTTT
j_call: TRBJ2-3; v_call: TRBV10-3; clone_size: -; d_call: TRBD2; cdr3_aa: CAISESRLAGTTDTQYF; cdr3_nt: TGTGCCATCAGTGAGTCTCGACTAGCGGGGACCACAGATACGCAGTATTTT
j_call: TRBJ2-2; v_call: TRBV28; clone_size: -; d_call: -; cdr3_aa: CASSTDTTGELFF; cdr3_nt: TGTGCCAGCAGTACGGACACCACCGGGGAGCTGTTTTTT
j_call: TRBJ2-5; v_call: TRBV4-3; clone_size: once; d_call: -; cdr3_aa: CASSQEWRGHKTQYF; cdr3_nt: TGCGCCAGCAGCCAAGAGTGGAGGGGACATAAGACCCAGTACTTC
j_call: TRBJ2-5; v_call: TRBV9; clone_size: -; d_call: -; cdr3_aa: CASSVGAHQETQYF; cdr3_nt: TGTGCCAGCAGCGTAGGGGCCCACCAAGAGACCCAGTACTTC
j_call: TRBJ1-2; v_call: TRBV7-2; clone_size: -; d_call: -; cdr3_aa: CASKGGGYGYTF; cdr3_nt: TGTGCCAGCAAGGGGGGTGGGTATGGCTACACCTTC
j_call: TRBJ2-5; v_call: TRBV7-9; clone_size: -; d_call: -; cdr3_aa: CASSFGERETQYF; cdr3_nt: TGTGCCAGCAGCTTTGGGGAAAGAGAGACCCAGTACTTC
j_call: TRBJ1-5; v_call: TRBV28; clone_size: -; d_call: -; cdr3_aa: CASSSPRGHFNQPQHF; cdr3_nt: TGTGCCAGCAGTTCACCGAGGGGACACTTCAATCAGCCCCAGCATTTT
j_call: TRBJ1-2; v_call: TRBV5-4; clone_size: -; d_call: -; cdr3_aa: CASSPDGNYGYTF; cdr3_nt: TGTGCCAGCAGCCCGGACGGGAACTATGGCTACACCTTC
j_call: TRBJ1-2; v_call: TRBV15; clone_size: -; d_call: TRBD1; cdr3_aa: CATSREVGTGENYGYTF; cdr3_nt: TGTGCCACCAGCAGAGAAGTTGGGACAGGGGAGAACTATGGCTACACCTTC
j_call: TRBJ1-1; v_call: TRBV6-5; clone_size: -; d_call: TRBD1; cdr3_aa: CASRDGQGWTEAFF; cdr3_nt: TGTGCCAGCAGGGACGGACAGGGCTGGACTGAAGCTTTCTTT
j_call: TRBJ1-6; v_call: TRBV28; clone_size: -; d_call: -; cdr3_aa: CASTAESGRNSPLHF; cdr3_nt: TGTGCCAGCACCGCGGAGTCGGGGAGGAATTCACCCCTCCACTTT
j_call: TRBJ2-3; v_call: TRBV18; clone_size: -; d_call: -; cdr3_aa: CASSPSTDTQYF; cdr3_nt: TGTGCCAGCTCACCAAGCACAGATACGCAGTATTTT
j_call: TRBJ2-1; v_call: TRBV3-1/TRBV3-2; clone_size: -; d_call: TRBD2; cdr3_aa: CASSPLAGNEQFF; cdr3_nt: TGTGCCAGCAGCCCCCTAGCGGGCAATGAGCAGTTCTTC
j_call: TRBJ1-2; v_call: TRBV5-1; clone_size: -; d_call: -; cdr3_aa: CASSLDRTKGYTF; cdr3_nt: TGCGCCAGCAGCTTGGACAGGACGAAGGGCTACACCTTC
j_call: TRBJ2-3; v_call: TRBV4-2; clone_size: -; d_call: -; cdr3_aa: CASSHLRGDTDTQYF; cdr3_nt: TGTGCCAGCAGCCATCTACGTGGTGACACAGATACGCAGTATTTT
j_call: TRBJ2-7; v_call: TRBV6-6; clone_size: -; d_call: -; cdr3_aa: CASTKGHDISYEQYF; cdr3_nt: TGTGCCAGCACTAAAGGACACGACATCTCCTACGAGCAGTACTTC
j_call: TRBJ1-1; v_call: TRBV9; clone_size: -; d_call: -; cdr3_aa: CASSPSGGQGTEAFF; cdr3_nt: TGTGCCAGCAGCCCAAGTGGGGGGCAGGGCACTGAAGCTTTCTTT
j_call: TRBJ1-5; v_call: TRBV19; clone_size: -; d_call: TRBD1; cdr3_aa: CASRTPGQGRNQPQHF; cdr3_nt: TGTGCCAGTAGAACGCCGGGACAGGGGAGGAATCAGCCCCAGCATTTT
j_call: TRBJ2-7; v_call: TRBV12-3/TRBV12-4; clone_size: -; d_call: TRBD2; cdr3_aa: CASRAGGYEQYF; cdr3_nt: TGTGCCAGCAGGGCGGGGGGCTACGAGCAGTACTTC
j_call: TRBJ1-1; v_call: TRBV6-1; clone_size: -; d_call: -; cdr3_aa: CASSEARWNTEAFF; cdr3_nt: TGTGCCAGCAGTGAAGCCCGCTGGAACACTGAAGCTTTCTTT
j_call: TRBJ2-1; v_call: TRBV28; clone_size: -; d_call: TRBD1; cdr3_aa: CASSAPGQGNSDEQFF; cdr3_nt: TGTGCCAGCAGCGCCCCGGGACAGGGTAACAGTGATGAGCAGTTCTTC